The rows below give T cell receptor beta chains drawn from one sample of a study of cytomegalovirus exposure and HLA in healthy donors. TCRdb's copy holds only in-frame clones and misses some; the assay was immunoSEQ multiplex PCR. The sample has about 70,000 clones; the top ten hold under 2%. Sequencing used PBMCs. The receptors were sampled from a woman aged 30 to 39 in good health and CMV-seronegative. Each CDR3 is given with its conserved first and last residue. D genes are given only for firm matches.

V gene,J gene,D gene,CDR3 DNA,CDR3 protein
TRBV7-3,TRBJ2-1,TRBD2,TGTGCCAGCAGCTTAACGGGACTAGCGGGATCAAGTGAGCAGTTCTTC,CASSLTGLAGSSEQFF
TRBV4-1,TRBJ2-7,TRBD1,TGCGCCAGCAGCCAATTACCGGGACAGGGGACGGACGAGCAGTACTTC,CASSQLPGQGTDEQYF
TRBV5-6,TRBJ2-7,TRBD1,TGTGCCAGCAGCGGAGGTCGGGACAGCGTTTACGAGCAGTACTTC,CASSGGRDSVYEQYF
TRBV29-1,TRBJ2-1,TRBD1,TGCAGCGCGACTAGGACAGGGGATTATGAGCAGTTCTTC,CSATRTGDYEQFF
TRBV18,TRBJ2-5,TRBD2,TGTGCCAGCTCAGTTGGGACTAGCGGACACCTAGCAGAGCAGTACTTC,CASSVGTSGHLAEQYF
TRBV18,TRBJ1-2,TRBD1,TGTGCCACCAAGCAGTCGGGACAGAACTATGGCTACACCTTC,CATKQSGQNYGYTF
TRBV29-1,TRBJ2-7,TRBD1,TGCAGCGTGGCTGACAGGGTTCCCTACGAGCAGTACTTC,CSVADRVPYEQYF
TRBV14,TRBJ2-1,TRBD2,TGTGCCAGCAGCCATGGTAGCGGGGTCAATGAGCAGTTCTTC,CASSHGSGVNEQFF
TRBV7-2,TRBJ2-1,-,TGTGCCAGCAGCTTAGAAAATGCGCCGTCTGAGCAGTTCTTC,CASSLENAPSEQFF
TRBV10-2,TRBJ1-1,-,TGCGCCAGCTTCCGGGAACTGGGGTCCCCCACTGAAGCTTTCTTT,CASFRELGSPTEAFF
TRBV13,TRBJ2-3,TRBD2,TGTGCCAGCCCAGCGGGGTTCACAGATACGCAGTATTTT,CASPAGFTDTQYF
TRBV30,TRBJ1-2,-,TGTGCCTGGAGCCCAGGGAAAGCTAACTATGGCTACACCTTC,CAWSPGKANYGYTF
TRBV2,TRBJ1-6,TRBD1,TGTGCCAGCAGTTCCACAGGGGGTCATGTTAATTCACCCCTCCACTTT,CASSSTGGHVNSPLHF
TRBV30,TRBJ1-2,TRBD1,TGTGCCTGCGCCGGGACAGGACTTAACTATGGCTACACCTTC,CACAGTGLNYGYTF
TRBV30,TRBJ2-2,-,TGTGCCTGGTCCCCGGAGCGGTATTACCGGGAGCTGTTTTTT,CAWSPERYYRELFF
TRBV5-1,TRBJ2-1,-,TGCGCCAGCAGCGGCGGGTCCCTCTACAATGAGCAGTTCTTC,CASSGGSLYNEQFF